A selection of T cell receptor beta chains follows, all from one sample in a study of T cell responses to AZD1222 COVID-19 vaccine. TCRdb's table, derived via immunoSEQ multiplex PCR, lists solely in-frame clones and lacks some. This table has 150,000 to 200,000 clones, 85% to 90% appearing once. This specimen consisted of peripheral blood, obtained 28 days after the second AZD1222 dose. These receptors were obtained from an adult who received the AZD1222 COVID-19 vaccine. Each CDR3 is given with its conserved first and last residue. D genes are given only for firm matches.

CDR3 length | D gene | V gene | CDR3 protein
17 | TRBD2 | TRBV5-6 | CASSEGLAGEHKNIQYF
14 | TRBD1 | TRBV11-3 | CASSLEQGTSEAFF
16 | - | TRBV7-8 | CASSLFSGSANTEAFF
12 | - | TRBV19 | CASKRTNTEAFF
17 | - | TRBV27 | CASSSHPRPALNTEAFF
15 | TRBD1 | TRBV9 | CASSLGGRNYNEQFF
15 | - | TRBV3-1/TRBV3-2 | CASSQDLAAPYEQYF
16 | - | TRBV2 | CASSVAGGGNTGELFF
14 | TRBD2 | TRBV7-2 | CASSPGLAGVTQYF
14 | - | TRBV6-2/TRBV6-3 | CASSYSHLTQPQHF
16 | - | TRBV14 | CASSQTQGRYNSPLHF
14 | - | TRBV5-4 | CASSPELYQETQYF
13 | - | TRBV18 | CASSRGSGNTIYF
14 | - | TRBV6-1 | CASSEERGTDEQYF
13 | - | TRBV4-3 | CASSQERGDTQYF
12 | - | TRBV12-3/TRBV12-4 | CASSLQGSPLHF
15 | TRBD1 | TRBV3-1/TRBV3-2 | CASSQDSMAGGEQYF
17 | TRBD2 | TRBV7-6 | CASSLASSGGSWNEQFF
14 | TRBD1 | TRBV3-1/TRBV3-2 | CASSQGTGGAEQYF
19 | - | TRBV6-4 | CASTTRGAGGRVNTGELFF
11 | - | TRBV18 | CASSQGNEQFF
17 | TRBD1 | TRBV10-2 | CASSANRGSNLNSPLHF
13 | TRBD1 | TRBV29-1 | CSVRGQGNYGYTF
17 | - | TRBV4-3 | CASSQVAASGEMEGYTF
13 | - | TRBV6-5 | CASSPTHTDTQYF
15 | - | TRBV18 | CASSTTGTGDYEQYF
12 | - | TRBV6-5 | CASSSGTGPQHF
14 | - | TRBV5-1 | CASSLPRTGGELFF
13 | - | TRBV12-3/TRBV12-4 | CASSLLAGNTIYF
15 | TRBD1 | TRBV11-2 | CASSGRTGENEKLFF
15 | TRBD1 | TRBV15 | CATSKSQGGNTEAFF
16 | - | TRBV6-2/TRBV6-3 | CASSYSGGSGANVLTF
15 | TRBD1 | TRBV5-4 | CASSPRDRVSTEAFF
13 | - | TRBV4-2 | CASSPRVSTEAFF
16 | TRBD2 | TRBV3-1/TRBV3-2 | CASSQVWRGSYNEQFF
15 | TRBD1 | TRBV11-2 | CASSFRGQGSYEQYF
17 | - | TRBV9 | CASSVGLVGKGSYEQYF
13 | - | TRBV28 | CASIRTLNTEAFF
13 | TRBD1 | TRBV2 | CASRTGSNYGYTF
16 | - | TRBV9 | CASSPNSRVGGGEAFF
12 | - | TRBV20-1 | CSASISQETQYF
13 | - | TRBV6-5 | CASSPRRSGELFF
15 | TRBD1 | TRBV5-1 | CASSLTGGLTGELFF
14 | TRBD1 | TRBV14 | CASSPSHRGGELFF
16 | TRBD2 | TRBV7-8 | CASSVGTSGGTDTQYF
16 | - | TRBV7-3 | CASSFRGGALGNEQFF
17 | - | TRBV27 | CASSPLTGTGDNQPQHF
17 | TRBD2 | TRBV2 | CASRRRTSGGTEETQYF
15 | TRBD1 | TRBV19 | CASSMGTVLNTEAFF
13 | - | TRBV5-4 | CASSRSGNHEQYF
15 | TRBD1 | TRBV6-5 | CASGQGATGANVLTF
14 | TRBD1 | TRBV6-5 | CASKTDRTPYEQYF
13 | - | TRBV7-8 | CASSLDTARPQHF